A selection of T cell receptor beta chains follows, all from one sample in a study of T cell responses to AZD1222 COVID-19 vaccine. Generated by immunoSEQ multiplex PCR, the TCRdb table keeps only in-frame clones and is missing some. The sample yields over 150,000 clones, around 92% seen once. Material: peripheral blood, obtained on day 0 of MenACWY control vaccination. The receptors were sampled from an adult in good health. CDR3s include the opening cysteine and the closing phenylalanine or tryptophan. The order of the fields is V gene, D gene, J gene, CDR3 protein. The D gene is left open where the match is weak.

TRBV19	NA	TRBJ1-5	CASSAPWGSNQPQHF
TRBV30	NA	TRBJ2-7	CAWSVPRVGDEQYF
TRBV27	TRBD2	TRBJ2-5	CASSLGLAGGQETQYF
TRBV10-1	NA	TRBJ1-2	CASSESRTYGYTF
TRBV3-1/TRBV3-2	NA	TRBJ2-2	CASSQAGRTEELFF
TRBV5-1	NA	TRBJ1-5	CASSLGRRGNQPQHF
TRBV6-2/TRBV6-3	TRBD1	TRBJ1-5	CASSPTDRGRRQPQHF
TRBV7-2	NA	TRBJ2-5	CASSLDPSPGTVGETQYF
TRBV11-3	NA	TRBJ2-2	CASSLGEHLAAGHGELFF
TRBV5-6	NA	TRBJ1-2	CASSLEITGLGGYTF
TRBV19	NA	TRBJ1-1	CASSIGQGAMNTEAFF
TRBV7-9	NA	TRBJ2-5	CASSLLGVETQYF
TRBV6-2/TRBV6-3	NA	TRBJ1-1	CASSYTTEAFF
TRBV7-8	TRBD1	TRBJ2-3	CASGGQGTDTQYF
TRBV3-1/TRBV3-2	TRBD2	TRBJ2-7	CASSPIAGGGEQYF
TRBV3-1/TRBV3-2	TRBD1	TRBJ1-2	CASSLGQGYIYGYTF
TRBV2	TRBD1	TRBJ1-2	CASRDVGGQGLRGYTF
TRBV27	TRBD1	TRBJ1-1	CASRSGQVEAFF
TRBV4-1	TRBD1	TRBJ1-2	CASSQGGQGDYGYTF
TRBV4-2	TRBD2	TRBJ2-1	CASSQVTSGSSYNEQFF
TRBV20-1	NA	TRBJ1-1	CSAPSWEWAFF
TRBV18	TRBD2	TRBJ2-3	CASSRTRSTDTQYF
TRBV29-1	NA	TRBJ1-1	CSVVRQGVETEAFF
TRBV2	NA	TRBJ2-1	CASKYLTGGGQFF
TRBV5-8	NA	TRBJ1-1	CASSLSSLSTEAFF
TRBV20-1	NA	TRBJ1-1	CSASRFTEAFF
TRBV30	NA	TRBJ2-1	CAWSHSLDNEQFF
TRBV9	NA	TRBJ1-4	CASSVGLVNEKLFF
TRBV5-1	NA	TRBJ2-2	CASSLALPGTGELFF
TRBV29-1	TRBD1	TRBJ1-1	CSVRQGNTEAFF
TRBV10-3	NA	TRBJ1-1	CAIRITENTEAFF
TRBV30	TRBD2	TRBJ2-7	CAWRTSGRREQYF
TRBV4-1	NA	TRBJ1-2	CASSQEYTTSRGGYTF
TRBV28	NA	TRBJ1-5	CASTREGRRNQPQHF
TRBV7-2	NA	TRBJ2-7	CASNSPPRRMQYF
TRBV12-3/TRBV12-4	NA	TRBJ2-5	CASSFGTQETQYF
TRBV6-5	NA	TRBJ2-3	CASRPGGGDTQYF
TRBV7-8	NA	TRBJ1-2	CASSFSTTYGYTF
TRBV5-1	TRBD1	TRBJ2-7	CASSSGQGASEQYF
TRBV9	NA	TRBJ2-5	CASSPLGETQYF
TRBV19	NA	TRBJ1-1	CASSIATGLNTEAFF
TRBV5-6	NA	TRBJ1-1	CASGLRHFTEAFF
TRBV11-2	NA	TRBJ2-3	CASSLSVPTAGTDTQYF
TRBV11-2	NA	TRBJ2-7	CASSADGGTYEQYF
TRBV30	TRBD2	TRBJ2-7	CAWSLEGGRLEQYF